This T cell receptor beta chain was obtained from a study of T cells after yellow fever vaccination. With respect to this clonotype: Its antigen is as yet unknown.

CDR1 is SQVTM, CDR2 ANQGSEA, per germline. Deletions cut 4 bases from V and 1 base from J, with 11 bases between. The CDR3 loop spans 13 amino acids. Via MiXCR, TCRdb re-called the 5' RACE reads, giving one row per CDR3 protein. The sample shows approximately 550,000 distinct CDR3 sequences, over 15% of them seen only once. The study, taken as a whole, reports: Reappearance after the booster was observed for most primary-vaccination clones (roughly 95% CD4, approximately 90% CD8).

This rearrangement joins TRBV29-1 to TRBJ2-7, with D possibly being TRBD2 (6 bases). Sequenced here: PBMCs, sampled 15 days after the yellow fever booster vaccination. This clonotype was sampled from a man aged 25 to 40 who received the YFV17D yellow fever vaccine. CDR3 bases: TGCAGCGTTGTACGCGGGACTTCCTACGAGCAGTACTTC. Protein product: CSVVRGTSYEQYF.